Sequencing of this TCR beta chain was carried out in a study of a mutant IDH1 vaccine in newly diagnosed glioma. This clone was counted between two and nine times. What it recognizes is unknown. Sequencing used immunoSEQ multiplex PCR; TCRdb keeps in-frame clones, though not all of them. The sample lists about 36,000 clones; about 80% were seen once. From germline, CDR1 is MGHRA and CDR2 YSYEKL. This CDR3 is built from 16 residues. Between the trimmed V and J ends, which lost 1 base and 3 bases, there was a span of 14 bases. Time point in this sample: week 11, during vaccination. One vaccine dose held 300 ug of mutant IDH1 20-mer peptide and came with topical imiquimod.

This sample comprised peripheral blood mononuclear cells (PBMCs), obtained from a glioma patient whose treatment included an IDH1 peptide vaccine. This chain connects TRBV4-1 to TRBJ2-3; tentative D call: TRBD2 (6 bases). The receptor was derived from a woman in her twenties or thirties with glioma. Some clones in this sample may be carry-over from other donors' samples. Written as DNA, the CDR3 is TGCGCCAGCAGCCAAGGGGCGGGATACGAAACAGATACGCAGTATTTT. Amino acids: CASSQGAGYETDTQYF.